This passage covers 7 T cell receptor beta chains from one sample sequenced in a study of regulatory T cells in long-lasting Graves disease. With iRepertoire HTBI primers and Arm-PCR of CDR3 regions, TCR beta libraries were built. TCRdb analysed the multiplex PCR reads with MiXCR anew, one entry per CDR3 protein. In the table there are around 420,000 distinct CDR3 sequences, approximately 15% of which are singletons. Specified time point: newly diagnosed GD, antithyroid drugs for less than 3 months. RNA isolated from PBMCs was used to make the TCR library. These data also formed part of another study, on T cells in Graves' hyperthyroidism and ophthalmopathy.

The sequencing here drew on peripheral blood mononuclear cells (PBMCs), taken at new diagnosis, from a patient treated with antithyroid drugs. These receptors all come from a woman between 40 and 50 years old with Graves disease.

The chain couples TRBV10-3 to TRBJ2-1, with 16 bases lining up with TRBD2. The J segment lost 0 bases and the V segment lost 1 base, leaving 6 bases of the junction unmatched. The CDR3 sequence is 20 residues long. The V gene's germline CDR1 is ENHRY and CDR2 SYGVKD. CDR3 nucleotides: TGTGCCATCAGTGAGTGGGGGACTAGCGGGAGGGCGAGCTCCTACAATGAGCAGTTCTTC. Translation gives CAISEWGTSGRASSYNEQFF.

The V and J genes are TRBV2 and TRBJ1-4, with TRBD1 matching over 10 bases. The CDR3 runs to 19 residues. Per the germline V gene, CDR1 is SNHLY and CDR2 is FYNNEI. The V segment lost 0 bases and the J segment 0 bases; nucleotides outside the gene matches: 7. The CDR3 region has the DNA TGTGCCAGCAGTGAAGCGCGGGGGACAGGGGTCTCAACTAATGAAAAACTGTTTTTT. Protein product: CASSEARGTGVSTNEKLFF.

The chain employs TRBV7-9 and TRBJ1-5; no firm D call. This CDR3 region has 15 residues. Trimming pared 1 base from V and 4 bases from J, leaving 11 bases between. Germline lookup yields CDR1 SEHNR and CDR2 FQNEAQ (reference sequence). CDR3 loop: CASSLGFPPNQPQHF. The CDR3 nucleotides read TGTGCCAGCAGCTTAGGGTTTCCCCCTAATCAGCCCCAGCATTTT.

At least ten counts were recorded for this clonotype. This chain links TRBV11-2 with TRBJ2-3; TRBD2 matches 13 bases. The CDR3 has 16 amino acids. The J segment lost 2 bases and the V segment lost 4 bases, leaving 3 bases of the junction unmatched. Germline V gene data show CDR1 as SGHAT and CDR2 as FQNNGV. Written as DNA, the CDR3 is TGTGCCAGCAGCTGGACTAGCGGGAGCGCCACAGATACGCAGTATTTT. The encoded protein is CASSWTSGSATDTQYF. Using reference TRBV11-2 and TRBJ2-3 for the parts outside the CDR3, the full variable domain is EAGVAQSPRYKIIEKRQSVAFWCNPISGHATLYWYQQILGQGPKLLIQFQNNGVVDDSQLPKDRFSAERLKGVDSTLKIQPAKLEDSAVYLCASSWTSGSATDTQYFGPGTRLTVL.

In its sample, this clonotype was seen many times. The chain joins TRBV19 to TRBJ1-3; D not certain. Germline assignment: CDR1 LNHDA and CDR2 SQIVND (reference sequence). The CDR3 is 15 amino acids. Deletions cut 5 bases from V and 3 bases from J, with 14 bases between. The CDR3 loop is CASSPPNWRGNTIYF. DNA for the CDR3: TGTGCCAGTAGTCCTCCAAACTGGCGTGGAAACACCATATATTTT. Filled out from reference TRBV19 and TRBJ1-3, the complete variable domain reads DGGITQSPKYLFRKEGQNVTLSCEQNLNHDAMYWYRQDPGQGLRLIYYSQIVNDFQKGDIAEGYSVSREKKESFPLTVTSAQKNPTAFYLCASSPPNWRGNTIYFGEGSWLTVV.

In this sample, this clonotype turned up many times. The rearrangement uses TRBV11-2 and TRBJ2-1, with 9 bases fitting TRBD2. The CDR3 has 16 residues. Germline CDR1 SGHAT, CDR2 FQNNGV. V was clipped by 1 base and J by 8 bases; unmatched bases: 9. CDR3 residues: CASSLVLAGLRDEQFF. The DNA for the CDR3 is TGTGCCAGCAGCTTAGTTCTAGCGGGACTTCGGGATGAGCAGTTCTTC.

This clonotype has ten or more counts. The CDR3 sequence is CASSLSATNEKLFF. CDR3 sequence (DNA): TGTGCCAGCAGTTTATCTGCAACTAATGAAAAACTGTTTTTT. J is TRBJ1-4 and V is TRBV28; the D is unclear. The CDR3 has 14 amino acids. Between the trimmed V and J ends, which lost 1 base and 0 bases, there was a span of 3 bases. Germline loops: CDR1 MDHEN, CDR2 SYDVKM.